These 9 T cell receptor beta chains were sequenced from one sample in a study of T cells in women clearing cervical HPV infection. The assay was immunoSEQ multiplex PCR, and TCRdb's table has in-frame clones only and misses some. The sample data list 20,000 to 25,000 clones. Sequenced input: blood buffy coat. Receptor source: a woman aged 18 to 69 with a cervical HPV16 infection that either progressed to CIN3+ or cleared (not recorded which).

For this clone: The observed sequence ends 3 residues before the CDR3 terminus, with the missing tail filled in from the germline J gene. The chain joins TRBV7-9 to TRBJ1-2; D is unclear. Looked up from germline, CDR1 is SEHNR and CDR2 is FQNEAQ (reference sequence). CDR3 size: 15 residues. The CDR3 bases that were read are TGTGCCAGCAGCTTTGGGCTAGCGGGAGGCGATGAC. Amino acids: CASSFGLAGGDD. The entire CDR3 protein reads CASSFGLAGGDDYTF.

Concerning this clone itself: The sequence runs out 3 residues before the end of the CDR3; the remainder is reconstructed from the germline J gene. This chain uses TRBV30 with TRBJ1-1; a possible D gene is TRBD1 (6 bases). Germline lookup yields CDR1 GTSNPN and CDR2 SVGIG (reference sequence). CDR3 length equals 12 residues. V gave up 4 bases and J gave up 4 bases, with 10 bases separating them. This CDR3 reads CAWKGGGTEAFF. The DNA read from the CDR3 is TGTGCCTGGAAAGGAGGGGGCACTGAA. Drawing the rest from reference TRBV30 and TRBJ1-1, the complete variable domain is SQTIHQWPATLVQPVGSPLSLECTVEGTSNPNLYWYRQAAGRGLQLLFYSVGIGQISSEVPQNLSASRPQDRQFILSSKKLLLSDSGFYLCAWKGGGTEAFFGQGTRLTVV.

As to this clone: The read terminates 3 residues ahead of where the CDR3 ends, so the germline J gene completes it. The rearrangement joins TRBV5-5 to TRBJ2-7, with TRBD2 matching over 11 bases. Trimming cost V 5 bases and J 3 bases; bases outside gene matches: 7. Germline CDR1 SGHKS, CDR2 YYEKEE (reference sequence). CDR3 length: 15 residues. The sequenced CDR3 bases are TGTGCCAGCAGTACCGGGACTAGCGGTTTCTACGAG. It specifies CASSTGTSGFYE. The CDR3 in its entirety is CASSTGTSGFYEQYF.

As concerns this clone: The read gets to within 3 residues of the CDR3 end, and the germline J gene fills in the rest. J is TRBJ1-2 and V is TRBV7-2, with D perhaps TRBD1 (6 bases). The V gene's germline CDR1 is SGHTA and CDR2 FQGNSA. This CDR3 contains 14 residues. CDR3 in amino acids: CASSWDMEAYDYTF. The CDR3 DNA, read in part, is TGTGCCAGCAGCTGGGACATGGAAGCCTACGAC.

With regard to this clone: With the read ending 3 residues before the CDR3 end, the germline J gene is used to fill in that end. The V call is TRBV2, the J call TRBJ1-2, with D unresolved. The CDR3 covers 14 residues. Germline assignment: CDR1 SNHLY and CDR2 FYNNEI. The V gene lost 2 bases and the J gene lost 1 base, with 8 bases spanning the gap. Here the CDR3 reads CASSESPVNYGYTF. The DNA read from the CDR3 is TGTGCCAGCAGTGAAAGTCCAGTTAACTATGGC.

Comments on this clone: The sequence runs out 3 residues before the end of the CDR3; the remainder is reconstructed from the germline J gene. The genes are TRBV20-1 and TRBJ1-2, with a tentative D call TRBD1 (6 bases). V lost 3 bases and J 3 bases, leaving 8 bases between the germline ends. The CDR3 sequence is 12 residues long. Per the germline V gene, CDR1 is DFQATT and CDR2 is SNEGSKA (reference sequence). The part of the CDR3 DNA that was read is TGCAGTGCTAGTCACAGGGACTATGGC. Protein sequence: CSASHRDYG. The entire CDR3 reads CSASHRDYGYTF.

As concerns this clone: Sequencing ends 3 residues short of the CDR3 end; the germline J gene provides the rest. The V and J genes are TRBV13 and TRBJ2-7; the D is unclear. Trimming pared 2 bases from V and 4 bases from J, leaving 9 bases between. Germline assignment: CDR1 PRHDT and CDR2 FYEKMQ (reference sequence). The CDR3 is made up of 13 amino acids. The CDR3 bases that were read are TGTGCCAGCAGCTTAAATCTGTTTTACGAG. Its protein product is CASSLNLFYE. The whole CDR3 reads CASSLNLFYEQYF.

Notes on this clone: Sequencing ends 3 residues short of the CDR3 end; the germline J gene provides the rest. This chain connects TRBV19 to TRBJ2-7; 7 bases fit TRBD2. Germline CDR1 reads LNHDA; CDR2 reads SQIVND (reference sequence). The CDR3 sequence is 15 residues long. The ends lost 8 bases at V and 3 bases at J; junction bases unmatched: 13. The covered CDR3 bases are TGTGCCAGTGGCCCCTCGACTAGCAGATACTACGAG. This gives the protein CASGPSTSRYYE. The full CDR3 reads CASGPSTSRYYEQYF.

As regards this clone: The CDR3 end falls 3 residues outside the read, so it is completed with the germline J gene. The rearrangement joins TRBV20-1 to TRBJ2-7; 7 positions agree with TRBD2. Germline lookup yields CDR1 DFQATT and CDR2 SNEGSKA (reference sequence). The CDR3 runs to 13 residues. V was clipped by 5 bases and J by 6 bases; unmatched bases: 10. The DNA read from the CDR3 is TGCAGTGCTCCGCCGATGGCGGGAGCCGAG. As protein: CSAPPMAGAE. The complete CDR3 sequence is CSAPPMAGAEQYF.